The TCR beta chain under discussion was sequenced for a study of T cell responses to AZD1222 COVID-19 vaccine. The CDR3 spans 14 residues. Germline-derived CDR1 and CDR2 are LNHDA and SQIVND (reference sequence). Trimming took 6 bases from V and 8 from J, leaving 17 bases between them. Only in-frame clones appear in the TCRdb table, and some are missing; sequencing was by immunoSEQ multiplex PCR. The sample holds fewer than 120,000 clones, 81% seen once. This chain links TRBV19 with TRBJ2-1, with TRBD1 as a possible D gene (5 bases). The receptor was derived from an adult in good health. The sequenced sample was peripheral blood, obtained on day 0 of AZD1222 vaccination. The CDR3 loop is CASRSGRQHDEQFF. CDR3 in DNA: TGTGCCAGTAGGTCAGGGCGGCAACACGATGAGCAGTTCTTC. The whole variable domain, filled in from reference TRBV19 and TRBJ2-1, reads DGGITQSPKYLFRKEGQNVTLSCEQNLNHDAMYWYRQDPGQGLRLIYYSQIVNDFQKGDIAEGYSVSREKKESFPLTVTSAQKNPTAFYLCASRSGRQHDEQFFGPGTRLTVL.